This TCR beta chain was captured by sequencing in a study of shared clonotypes between healthy human individuals. Original methodology: In the immunoSEQ data, sequences were junction-only and lacked quality scores, so filtering differed. Clones were sequenced by immunoSEQ multiplex PCR, and TCRdb holds only the in-frame ones, with some missing. The V and J calls and clone size come from that table; D and trimming were worked out from the DNA. Counted here are around 2.5 million clones, approximately 94% occurring once; the ten biggest clones make up about 0.38%. Concerning this clone itself: Its antigen is unknown.

Notes on the study in general: Generation probabilities of non-shared clonotypes were lower (relative to those shared by all four donors).

Partitioning of CD4+ cells yielded a CD45RA+ naive subset and a CD45RA-negative memory subset. V was cut by 4 bases and J by 9 bases, with 18 bases left in between. Looked up from germline, CDR1 is MNHEY and CDR2 is SVGAGI. This CDR3 comprises 14 residues. The chain carries TRBV6-5 and TRBJ1-1, with TRBD1 as a possible D gene (6 bases). The receptor's source is a man between 18 and 35 years old in good health. Some clones in this sample may be carry-over from other donors' samples. The sequenced sample was naive CD4+ T cells from PBMCs. The subset: CD45RA+ positively selected. CDR3 residues: CASSLEGHGGQAFF. CDR3 nucleotides: TGTGCCAGCAGTTTGGAGGGTCACGGGGGGCAAGCTTTCTTT.